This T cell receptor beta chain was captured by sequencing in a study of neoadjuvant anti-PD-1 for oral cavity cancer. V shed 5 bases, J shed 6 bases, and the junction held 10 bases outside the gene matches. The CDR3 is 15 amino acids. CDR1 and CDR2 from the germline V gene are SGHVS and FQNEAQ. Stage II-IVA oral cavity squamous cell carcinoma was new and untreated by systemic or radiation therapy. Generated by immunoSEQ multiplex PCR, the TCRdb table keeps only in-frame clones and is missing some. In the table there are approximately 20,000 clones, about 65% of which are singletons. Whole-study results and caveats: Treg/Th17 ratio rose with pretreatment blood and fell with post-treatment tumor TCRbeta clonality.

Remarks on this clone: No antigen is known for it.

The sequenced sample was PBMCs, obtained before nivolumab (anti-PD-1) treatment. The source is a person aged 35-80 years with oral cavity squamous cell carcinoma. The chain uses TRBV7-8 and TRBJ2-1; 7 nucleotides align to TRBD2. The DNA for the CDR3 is TGTGCCAGCAGCCTGGGGGGAGGGCCGTCCAATGAGCAGTTCTTC. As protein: CASSLGGGPSNEQFF.